The rows below give T cell receptor beta chains drawn from one sample of a study of T cell responses to AZD1222 COVID-19 vaccine. Clones were read by immunoSEQ multiplex PCR, and TCRdb kept only the in-frame ones, dropping some. The table records some 90,000 clones, roughly 85% of them present only once. The starting material was peripheral blood, obtained on day 0 of AZD1222 vaccination. Receptor source: an adult in good health. The CDR3 runs from the conserved cysteine through the conserved F or W. Fields, in order: clone size, J gene, V gene, D gene, CDR3 DNA, CDR3 protein. The D gene is left open where the match is weak. Size tells how often a clone was seen (once, few, many) or the class of an expanded clone, and some rows leave it out.

clone size: NA
J gene: TRBJ1-2
V gene: TRBV5-1
D gene: NA
CDR3 DNA: TGCGCCAGCAGCTTGGGAACAGGGAATAACTATGGCTACACCTTC
CDR3 protein: CASSLGTGNNYGYTF

clone size: NA
J gene: TRBJ2-1
V gene: TRBV10-1
D gene: NA
CDR3 DNA: TGCGCCAGCAGTGAGAGGCGGGAAGGCGATGAGCAGTTCTTC
CDR3 protein: CASSERREGDEQFF

clone size: few
J gene: TRBJ2-3
V gene: TRBV7-2
D gene: NA
CDR3 DNA: TGTGCCAGCAGCCCCCCTCGACTCCTTGAGGGGGATACGCAGTATTTT
CDR3 protein: CASSPPRLLEGDTQYF

clone size: few
J gene: TRBJ1-2
V gene: TRBV27
D gene: TRBD1
CDR3 DNA: TGTGCCAGCAGTTCGTCCCGGGACAGGCGCTATGGCTACACCTTC
CDR3 protein: CASSSSRDRRYGYTF

clone size: NA
J gene: TRBJ1-1
V gene: TRBV9
D gene: TRBD1
CDR3 DNA: TGTGCCAGCACTGGGACAGGGGGCGCGGAAACTGAAGCTTTCTTT
CDR3 protein: CASTGTGGAETEAFF

clone size: NA
J gene: TRBJ1-6
V gene: TRBV30
D gene: NA
CDR3 DNA: TGTGCCTGGAGTCGGGCGTGGAGGGAAGGTTCACCCCTCCACTTT
CDR3 protein: CAWSRAWREGSPLHF

clone size: NA
J gene: TRBJ2-7
V gene: TRBV9
D gene: TRBD2
CDR3 DNA: TGTGCCAGCAGCGTAGGTGGACTAGTCTCCTACGAGCAGTACTTC
CDR3 protein: CASSVGGLVSYEQYF

clone size: NA
J gene: TRBJ2-7
V gene: TRBV7-9
D gene: NA
CDR3 DNA: TGTGCCAGCAGCGCCCAGGGTTACGAGCAGTACTTC
CDR3 protein: CASSAQGYEQYF

clone size: NA
J gene: TRBJ2-7
V gene: TRBV11-2
D gene: NA
CDR3 DNA: TGTGCCAGCAGCTTAAGCAGGGAGCCCTACGAGCAGTACTTC
CDR3 protein: CASSLSREPYEQYF

clone size: once
J gene: TRBJ1-2
V gene: TRBV11-3
D gene: NA
CDR3 DNA: TGTGCCAGCAGCTTAGGGCGTAACTATGGCTACACCTTC
CDR3 protein: CASSLGRNYGYTF

clone size: NA
J gene: TRBJ1-1
V gene: TRBV5-1
D gene: TRBD1
CDR3 DNA: TGCGCCAGCAGACTAGGGCAGGGGGGAAGCACTGAAGCTTTCTTT
CDR3 protein: CASRLGQGGSTEAFF

clone size: NA
J gene: TRBJ1-4
V gene: TRBV18
D gene: TRBD1
CDR3 DNA: TGTGCCAGCTCACCACTCAGGGCAGGGGGTAATGAAAAACTGTTTTTT
CDR3 protein: CASSPLRAGGNEKLFF

clone size: NA
J gene: TRBJ2-1
V gene: TRBV9
D gene: NA
CDR3 DNA: TGTGCCAGCAGCCTAACGTCTGGAAATGAGCAGTTCTTC
CDR3 protein: CASSLTSGNEQFF

clone size: once
J gene: TRBJ1-1
V gene: TRBV28
D gene: NA
CDR3 DNA: TGTGCCAGCAGTTTATTCGGTAACACTGAAGCTTTCTTT
CDR3 protein: CASSLFGNTEAFF

clone size: NA
J gene: TRBJ1-2
V gene: TRBV18
D gene: TRBD1
CDR3 DNA: TGTGCCAGCTCACGAGCTTTTGGACAGGGGGCGGAAGGCTATGGCTACACCTTC
CDR3 protein: CASSRAFGQGAEGYGYTF

clone size: few
J gene: TRBJ2-3
V gene: TRBV27
D gene: NA
CDR3 DNA: TGTGCCAGCAGTTTACCGGGGGGCCATACGCAGTATTTT
CDR3 protein: CASSLPGGHTQYF

clone size: NA
J gene: TRBJ2-7
V gene: TRBV12-5
D gene: TRBD1
CDR3 DNA: TGTGCTAGTGGTTGGGGGACAGGGATGAACGAGCAGTACTTC
CDR3 protein: CASGWGTGMNEQYF

clone size: NA
J gene: TRBJ1-3
V gene: TRBV7-2
D gene: TRBD1
CDR3 DNA: TGTGCCAGCAGCCCATGGACAGGGACATCCTCTGGAAACACCATATATTTT
CDR3 protein: CASSPWTGTSSGNTIYF

clone size: NA
J gene: TRBJ1-2
V gene: TRBV29-1
D gene: NA
CDR3 DNA: TGCAGCGTGCGAATGTGGGACAAAAATAACTATGGCTACACCTTC
CDR3 protein: CSVRMWDKNNYGYTF

clone size: few
J gene: TRBJ1-2
V gene: TRBV4-3
D gene: NA
CDR3 DNA: TGCGCCAGCAGCCAAGAGAATTCGGGGTTCTACACCTTC
CDR3 protein: CASSQENSGFYTF

clone size: NA
J gene: TRBJ2-5
V gene: TRBV19
D gene: TRBD1
CDR3 DNA: TGTGCCAGTAGTTCCACAGGGGGCGGAGAGACCCAGTACTTC
CDR3 protein: CASSSTGGGETQYF